The 14 T cell receptor beta chains below were found in one sample sequenced in a study of blood T cell repertoires in COVID-19. Clones were read by immunoSEQ multiplex PCR, and TCRdb kept only the in-frame ones, dropping some. This sample carries approximately 670,000 clones, 80% to 90% of them seen once, and the ten largest clones take about 0.26%. Input material: peripheral blood. These receptor sequences come from a young woman with acute or convalescent COVID-19.

The chain recombines TRBV10-3 with TRBJ1-2; D uncertain. The CDR3 extends over 17 amino acids. The V and J ends lost 0 bases and 4 bases respectively, with 18 bases between them. Germline lookup yields CDR1 ENHRY and CDR2 SYGVKD. The CDR3 DNA sequence: TGTGCCATCAGTGAGTCGAGGGAGACCAAACGGGCCTATGGCTACACCTTC. Protein: CAISESRETKRAYGYTF.

CDR3 bases: TGTGCCAGCAGTTTCAACCAGGGATCGAACACTGAAGCTTTCTTT. This sequence encodes CASSFNQGSNTEAFF. This rearrangement joins TRBV25-1 to TRBJ1-1, with D possibly TRBD1 on 5 matching bases. CDR1 is MGHDK and CDR2 is SYGVNS in the germline V gene. V lost 5 bases and J 1 base, leaving 14 bases between the germline ends. CDR3 length: 15 amino acids. Drawing the rest from reference TRBV25-1 and TRBJ1-1, the complete variable domain is EADIYQTPRYLVIGTGKKITLECSQTMGHDKMYWYQQDPGMELHLIHYSYGVNSTEKGDLSSESTVSRIRTEHFPLTLESARPSHTSQYLCASSFNQGSNTEAFFGQGTRLTVV.

The chain joins TRBV9 to TRBJ2-7, with 10 nucleotides matching TRBD1. CDR3 length equals 15 residues. Germline-derived CDR1 and CDR2 are SGDLS and YYNGEE. J gave up 2 bases and V 6 bases, and 8 bases lay outside the gene matches. The CDR3: CASNPGTGVPYEQYF. The CDR3 DNA is TGTGCCAGCAACCCCGGGACAGGGGTGCCCTACGAGCAGTACTTC.

V is TRBV5-1 and J is TRBJ1-5; TRBD1 is a possible D gene (6 bases). CDR1 and CDR2 (germline): SGHRS, YFSETQ. CDR3 length equals 19 residues. The V and J ends lost 4 bases and 0 bases respectively, with 23 bases between them. The CDR3 bases are TGCGCCAGCAGCCCATACCCGGGACAACTATTAGATAGCAATCAGCCCCAGCATTTT. Translating gives CASSPYPGQLLDSNQPQHF. The variable domain in full, with the rest retrieved from reference TRBV5-1 and TRBJ1-5, is KAGVTQTPRYLIKTRGQQVTLSCSPISGHRSVSWYQQTPGQGLQFLFEYFSETQRNKGNFPGRFSGRQFSNSRSEMNVSTLELGDSALYLCASSPYPGQLLDSNQPQHFGDGTRLSIL.

The chain combines TRBV7-9 with TRBJ2-5, with 9 bases fitting TRBD1. Germline assignment: CDR1 SEHNR and CDR2 FQNEAQ (reference sequence). The CDR3 is 14 residues long. V gave up 6 bases and J gave up 4 bases; unmatched junction bases: 6. As DNA, the CDR3 is TGTGCCAGCAGTCCAGACAGGGGGATAGAGACCCAGTACTTC. Its protein product is CASSPDRGIETQYF.

This chain joins TRBV6-2 or TRBV6-3 and TRBJ2-1; D is perhaps TRBD2 (6 bases). The V gene's germline CDR1 is MNHEY and CDR2 SVGEGT. V was shortened by 4 bases and J by 6 bases, with 7 bases between the two germline ends. CDR3 length equals 12 residues. The CDR3 loop reads CASSLLANEQFF. The DNA of the CDR3 is TGTGCCAGCAGTTTACTAGCCAATGAGCAGTTCTTC.

The chain couples TRBV2 to TRBJ1-1; possible D gene TRBD1, 6 bases. Trimming left V 7 bases short and J 12 bases short, with 21 bases between. This CDR3 has 13 residues. From germline, CDR1 is SNHLY and CDR2 FYNNEI. The CDR3 is CASISGGLTPPFF. The CDR3 region has the DNA TGTGCCAGCATCTCCGGGGGGCTCACCCCCCCTTTCTTT.

For the CDR3, the DNA is TGCGCCAGCAGCTTGGGGTACACAGGGCAAGAGACCCAGTACTTC. Translating gives CASSLGYTGQETQYF. The chain combines TRBV5-1 with TRBJ2-5, with a weak D call TRBD1 (6 bases). CDR1 is SGHRS, CDR2 YFSETQ, per germline. The V end was cut by 0 bases, the J end by 2 bases, with 11 bases between. The CDR3 is 15 residues long.

This chain connects TRBV18 to TRBJ1-4; 8 nucleotides agree with TRBD1. Unmatched junction bases numbered 2, after V lost 0 bases and J lost 2 bases. Germline-derived CDR1 and CDR2 are KGHSH and LQKENI. The CDR3 runs 16 residues. The CDR3 DNA sequence: TGTGCCAGCTCACCACCGAACAGGGGGACTAATGAAAAACTGTTTTTT. Translating gives CASSPPNRGTNEKLFF.

The chain links TRBV27 to TRBJ2-4; D unclear. Trimming stripped 2 bases from V and 2 bases from J, with 7 bases between. CDR1 and CDR2 (germline): MNHEY, SMNVEV (reference sequence). The CDR3 loop spans 14 amino acids. The CDR3 nucleotides are TGTGCCAGCAGTTTAGGAGCGACCAAAAACATTCAGTACTTC. Translation: CASSLGATKNIQYF.

This rearrangement joins TRBV11-2 to TRBJ2-3, with 11 bases aligning to TRBD1. V lost 2 bases to trimming and J lost 3 bases; unmatched junction nucleotides: 1. Germline CDR1 and CDR2: SGHAT and FQNNGV. The CDR3 is 15 residues long. The CDR3 DNA sequence: TGTGCCAGCAGCTTATGGGACAGGGGGACAGATACGCAGTATTTT. Translating gives CASSLWDRGTDTQYF. Full variable domain (remainder filled in from reference TRBV11-2 and TRBJ2-3): EAGVAQSPRYKIIEKRQSVAFWCNPISGHATLYWYQQILGQGPKLLIQFQNNGVVDDSQLPKDRFSAERLKGVDSTLKIQPAKLEDSAVYLCASSLWDRGTDTQYFGPGTRLTVL.

V gene TRBV14 combines with J gene TRBJ1-2, with D possibly matching TRBD1 (6 bases). CDR3 length: 15 residues. Trimming stripped 3 bases from V and 3 bases from J, with 14 bases between. CDR1 SGHDN and CDR2 FVKESK come from the germline V gene. CDR3 loop: CASSHPGGGDYGYTF. In DNA, the CDR3 is TGTGCCAGCAGCCACCCAGGAGGGGGGGACTATGGCTACACCTTC. Using reference TRBV14 and TRBJ1-2 for the parts outside the CDR3, the full variable domain is EAGVTQFPSHSVIEKGQTVTLRCDPISGHDNLYWYRRVMGKEIKFLLHFVKESKQDESGMPNNRFLAERTGGTYSTLKVQPAELEDSGVYFCASSHPGGGDYGYTFGSGTRLTVV.

There are a few counts of this clone. This chain links TRBV6-4 with TRBJ1-2, with D possibly matching TRBD1 (5 bases). This CDR3 has 17 amino acids. CDR1 and CDR2 (germline): MRHNA, SNTAGT. Trimming left V 3 bases short and J 6 bases short, with 23 bases between. The CDR3 region is CASSDQYGGTKLDGYTF. The CDR3 region has the DNA TGTGCCAGCAGTGATCAGTACGGGGGGACGAAACTAGATGGCTACACCTTC.

The J gene is TRBJ1-2, the V gene TRBV6-1; TRBD1 aligns across 7 bases. The CDR3 runs to 12 residues. Germline V gives CDR1 MNHNS, CDR2 SASEGT. The trim removed 7 bases at V and 5 bases at J, leaving 4 bases unmatched. DNA of the CDR3: TGTGCCAGCACCGACAGGGTTTATGGCTACACCTTC. It encodes CASTDRVYGYTF.